A single sample gave rise to the 25 T cell receptor beta chains below, sequenced in a study of blood T cells in healthy people across ages. A second PCR, run for roughly 6 to 11 cycles, used a sample-barcoded 5' primer plus a J-beta primer mix. In TCRdb, the 5' RACE reads were re-called with MiXCR into one record per CDR3 protein. Altogether some 1.6 million distinct CDR3 sequences are present, about 31% being singletons, with the ten largest covering about 10%. Sequencing was performed on blood. These receptor sequences come from a woman aged 25 to 39 in good health.

A few counts support this clonotype. The chain couples TRBV5-6 to TRBJ2-7; possible D gene TRBD2, 6 bases. V was clipped by 3 bases and J by 5 bases, with 15 bases between them. The CDR3 sequence is 14 residues long. Germline V gene sequence: CDR1 SGHDT, CDR2 YYEEEE. CDR3 bases: TGTGCCAGCAGCTCGGGACTCAAGTGGGACGAGCAGTACTTC. This sequence encodes CASSSGLKWDEQYF.

This clonotype was observed a handful of times. The V call is TRBV27, the J call TRBJ2-7; D possibly corresponds to TRBD2 (5 bases). Germline CDR1 reads MNHEY; CDR2 reads SMNVEV (reference sequence). V was clipped by 8 bases and J by 0 bases, with 11 bases between them. CDR3 length: 13 residues. The CDR3 DNA is TGTGCCAGCGGTCGGGGTTCCTCCTACGAGCAGTACTTC. Translated, it gives CASGRGSSYEQYF.

This chain uses TRBV27 with TRBJ2-5; D tentatively reads TRBD1 or TRBD2 (5 bases each). Germline loops: CDR1 MNHEY, CDR2 SMNVEV (reference sequence). The length of the CDR3 is 15 residues. V was cut by 4 bases and J by 7 bases, with 19 bases left in between. The CDR3 coding sequence is TGTGCCAGCAGTTCACTATCCACGGGACCGGGGACCCAGTACTTC. Translating it yields CASSSLSTGPGTQYF.

A single count supports this clonotype. The chain links TRBV20-1 to TRBJ2-1; TRBD2 agrees at 8 bases. The CDR3 loop spans 17 amino acids. The germline CDR1 and CDR2 sequences are DFQATT and SNEGSKA (reference sequence). Germline trimming cut 1 base from V and 0 bases from J; bases unmatched to any gene: 8. CDR3: CSARGKAGESSYNEQFF. The DNA of the CDR3 is TGCAGTGCTAGAGGGAAAGCGGGAGAGAGCTCCTACAATGAGCAGTTCTTC.

This chain joins TRBV6-1 and TRBJ2-1, with 8 positions matching TRBD1. There are 14 residues in the CDR3. Unmatched junction bases numbered 3, after V lost 4 bases and J lost 4 bases. Germline CDR1 MNHNS, CDR2 SASEGT. In DNA form, the CDR3 reads TGTGCCAGCAGTGGGTGGACAGGGTACAATGAGCAGTTCTTC. Protein product: CASSGWTGYNEQFF.

This clonotype has only one observation. The chain joins TRBV11-2 to TRBJ2-3, with 9 bases fitting TRBD2. The CDR3 runs 14 residues. Germline V gene data show CDR1 as SGHAT and CDR2 as FQNNGV. The V gene end was trimmed by 7 bases and the J gene end by 9 bases; junction bases not matched to a gene: 11. This CDR3 reads CASNSFGLAKTQYF. The CDR3 region has the DNA TGTGCCAGCAACTCCTTCGGACTAGCGAAGACGCAGTATTTT. The entire variable domain, with the rest obtained from reference TRBV11-2 and TRBJ2-3, is as follows: EAGVAQSPRYKIIEKRQSVAFWCNPISGHATLYWYQQILGQGPKLLIQFQNNGVVDDSQLPKDRFSAERLKGVDSTLKIQPAKLEDSAVYLCASNSFGLAKTQYFGPGTRLTVL.

The chain is built from TRBV27 and TRBJ2-2; no reliable D call. Germline values: CDR1 MNHEY, CDR2 SMNVEV (reference sequence). The CDR3 runs to 17 residues. Trimming pared 0 bases from V and 2 bases from J, leaving 13 bases between. The DNA for the CDR3 is TGTGCCAGCAGTTTATCGAAACGCCCAGTTAACACCGGGGAGCTGTTTTTT. As protein: CASSLSKRPVNTGELFF.

This clonotype was counted a single time. The chain uses TRBV28 and TRBJ1-1, with D hard to call. Germline V gene data show CDR1 as MDHEN and CDR2 as SYDVKM. The CDR3 runs 11 residues. The V and J ends lost 10 bases and 1 base respectively, with 7 bases between them. The chain's CDR3 is CATAGNTEAFF. The CDR3 nucleotides are TGTGCCACCGCCGGGAACACTGAAGCTTTCTTT.

This clonotype was picked up a small number of times. The J gene is TRBJ1-1, the V gene TRBV27; D might be TRBD1 (6 bases). From germline, CDR1 is MNHEY and CDR2 SMNVEV (reference sequence). V was trimmed by 2 bases and J by 11 bases, leaving 24 bases between them. This CDR3 is built from 16 residues. The CDR3 region is CASSLGRGLSGQMAFF. CDR3 nucleotides: TGTGCCAGCAGTTTAGGCAGGGGACTATCAGGCCAGATGGCTTTCTTT.

The chain uses TRBV12-3 or TRBV12-4 and TRBJ2-1, with TRBD1 matching over 7 bases. This CDR3 comprises 14 residues. V dropped 3 bases and J dropped 4; count of bases not matched to a gene: 3. The DNA of the CDR3 is TGTGCCAGCAGTTTTGGGGGACAGTACAATGAGCAGTTCTTC. Translated: CASSFGGQYNEQFF.

The chain combines TRBV7-9 with TRBJ2-3; 7 bases are a match to TRBD2. The V gene end was trimmed by 5 bases and the J gene end by 0 bases; junction bases not matched to a gene: 5. Germline V CDR1 and CDR2: SEHNR, FQNEAQ (reference sequence). The CDR3 loop spans 15 amino acids. CDR3 sequence (DNA): TGTGCCAGCAGCGCCGGGACTAAAAGCACAGATACGCAGTATTTT. The encoded protein is CASSAGTKSTDTQYF. Full variable domain (remainder filled in from reference TRBV7-9 and TRBJ2-3): DTGVSQNPRHKITKRGQNVTFRCDPISEHNRLYWYRQTLGQGPEFLTYFQNEAQLEKSRLLSDRFSAERPKGSFSTLEIQRTEQGDSAMYLCASSAGTKSTDTQYFGPGTRLTVL.

In its sample, this clonotype was seen a few times. The genes are TRBV12-3 or TRBV12-4 and TRBJ1-6; D may be TRBD1 (5 bases). The CDR3 is 15 amino acids. The germline V and J ends were trimmed by 1 base and 9 bases, with 13 bases remaining between them. CDR3 DNA: TGTGCCAGCAGTTTAGGGCAGGGAAGTGGTTCACCCCTCCACTTT. It codes for CASSLGQGSGSPLHF.

The rearrangement links TRBV27 to TRBJ2-5; the match to TRBD2 covers 10 bases. The CDR3 totals 15 residues. Losses at the gene ends were 0 bases for V and 4 bases for J; bases not matched to a gene: 2. Per germline, CDR1 MNHEY and CDR2 SMNVEV (reference sequence). For the CDR3, the DNA is TGTGCCAGCAGTTTATCTTGGACTAGCGGAGAGACCCAGTACTTC. Translation: CASSLSWTSGETQYF.

V is TRBV7-9 and J is TRBJ1-2, with D uncertain. The CDR3 has 14 amino acids. Germline CDR1 SEHNR, CDR2 FQNEAQ (reference sequence). V lost 1 base and J 3 bases, leaving 9 bases between the germline ends. The CDR3 DNA is TGTGCCAGCAGCTTAGTGAACATCGACTATGGCTACACCTTC. It translates to CASSLVNIDYGYTF.

This clonotype was counted only a few times. The chain employs TRBV30 and TRBJ1-1; D gene ambiguous. The CDR3 runs to 12 residues. Per germline, CDR1 GTSNPN and CDR2 SVGIG (reference sequence). V was clipped by 3 bases and J by 3 bases, with 8 bases between them. The CDR3 region is CAWSETHTEAFF. CDR3 DNA sequence: TGTGCCTGGAGCGAAACGCACACTGAAGCTTTCTTT.

In this sample, this clonotype turned up many times. CDR3 nucleotide sequence: TGTGCCAGCAGCTTAAGGGTGGTCCGAAACATTCAGTACTTC. Protein: CASSLRVVRNIQYF. V and J are TRBV7-2 and TRBJ2-4; unclear D gene. CDR3 length: 14 amino acids. Germline CDR1 reads SGHTA; CDR2 reads FQGNSA. Trimming took 2 bases from V and 6 from J, leaving 11 bases between them. The variable domain in full, with the rest retrieved from reference TRBV7-2 and TRBJ2-4, is GAGVSQSPSNKVTEKGKDVELRCDPISGHTALYWYRQSLGQGLEFLIYFQGNSAPDKSGLPSDRFSAERTGGSVSTLTIQRTQQEDSAVYLCASSLRVVRNIQYFGAGTRLSVL.

There are many counts of this clonotype. The chain employs TRBV18 and TRBJ1-6; weak D call: TRBD1 (5 bases). The germline CDR1 and CDR2 sequences are KGHSH and LQKENI. The CDR3 covers 14 residues. Trimming removed 6 bases at V and 14 bases at J, with 20 bases between. The CDR3 protein is CASSWDGDFKSLHF. In DNA, the CDR3 is TGTGCCAGCTCCTGGGACGGCGACTTTAAGTCCCTCCACTTT.

This chain connects TRBV20-1 to TRBJ2-7; no firm D call. V was shortened by 1 base and J by 0 bases, with 13 bases between the two germline ends. Germline V gene lookup returns CDR1 DFQATT and CDR2 SNEGSKA (reference sequence). The CDR3 sequence is 15 residues long. The CDR3 region has the DNA TGCAGTGCTAGAGCGGGTGTGCGGCCCTCCTACGAGCAGTACTTC. Residues: CSARAGVRPSYEQYF.

The table lists this clonotype with a few counts. V gene TRBV20-1 combines with J gene TRBJ2-3; no clear D gene. Trimming stripped 8 bases from V and 11 bases from J, with 23 bases between. Germline V gene sequence: CDR1 DFQATT, CDR2 SNEGSKA (reference sequence). The CDR3 has 13 amino acids. CDR3 in DNA: TGCAGTAGCATGAGACCCGGTAATGGTGTGCAGTATTTT. This translates into CSSMRPGNGVQYF.

The V gene is TRBV7-2, the J gene TRBJ2-7, with 9 bases identical to TRBD2. There are 16 residues in the CDR3. V dropped 4 bases and J dropped 1; count of bases not matched to a gene: 8. CDR1 and CDR2 (germline): SGHTA, FQGNSA. CDR3 nucleotide sequence: TGTGCCAGCAGCTCCTCTTGGGCGGGAGGGTCCTACGAGCAGTACTTC. As protein: CASSSSWAGGSYEQYF.

The rearrangement joins TRBV20-1 to TRBJ1-5; tentatively, D is TRBD1 (6 bases). This CDR3 is built from 16 residues. Trimming pared 2 bases from V and 4 bases from J, leaving 18 bases between. Germline V lookup: CDR1 DFQATT, CDR2 SNEGSKA (reference sequence). In nucleotides, the CDR3 is TGCAGTGCTAGAACCGGGGGGCGTTCCCAGAATCAGCCCCAGCATTTT. Translating gives CSARTGGRSQNQPQHF.

The chain couples TRBV20-1 to TRBJ2-3; tentatively, D is TRBD1 or TRBD2 (5 bases each). The CDR3 has 14 amino acids. Germline assignment: CDR1 DFQATT and CDR2 SNEGSKA (reference sequence). The V end was cut by 3 bases, the J end by 5 bases, with 15 bases between. CDR3 bases: TGCAGTGCTAGTTCAGCGGCTCAGGGAGATACGCAGTATTTT. Translation: CSASSAAQGDTQYF.

This clonotype was counted a few times. The genes are TRBV4-1 and TRBJ1-1; TRBD1 might be the D (5 bases). Germline CDR1 MGHRA, CDR2 YSYEKL. The CDR3 is 15 residues long. Trimming pared 6 bases from V and 5 bases from J, leaving 19 bases between. The CDR3 reads CASRPREGKGTEAFF. The CDR3 bases are TGCGCCAGCAGACCCCGAGAGGGGAAGGGGACTGAAGCTTTCTTT.

This clonotype has just a few counts. The rearrangement uses TRBV29-1 and TRBJ1-1; D remains unclear. This CDR3 is built from 15 residues. CDR1 and CDR2 from the germline V gene are SQVTM and ANQGSEA. Deletions cut 7 bases from V and 1 base from J, with 19 bases between. CDR3 protein: CSAWGGLDENTEAFF. CDR3 nucleotide sequence: TGCAGCGCCTGGGGAGGGCTGGATGAGAACACTGAAGCTTTCTTT.

This clonotype appeared a few times. This rearrangement joins TRBV6-5 to TRBJ2-7, with TRBD1 matching over 7 bases. J gave up 0 bases and V 2 bases, and 7 bases lay outside the gene matches. This CDR3 has 16 residues. Germline CDR1 and CDR2: MNHEY and SVGAGI. The CDR3 nucleotides are TGTGCCAGCAGTTACGTGGCAGGGGGAATCTCCTACGAGCAGTACTTC. Its translation is CASSYVAGGISYEQYF.